This T cell receptor (beta chain) was recorded in a study of cytomegalovirus exposure and HLA in healthy donors. Study-wide results and caveats: Researchers counted around 180 TCR beta chains as cytomegalovirus-associated.

The CDR3 loop spans 16 amino acids. The V gene lost 1 base and the J gene lost 0 bases, with 12 bases spanning the gap. The germline V gene encodes CDR1 LNHDA and CDR2 SQIVND (reference sequence). About this clone: As yet, its antigen is unknown.

Using immunoSEQ multiplex PCR, the repertoire was profiled, and TCRdb retains in-frame clones only, with some absent. This sample has some 150,000 clones, with 85% to 90% found just once. The genes are TRBV19 and TRBJ2-5; D is unresolved. Sequenced sample: PBMCs. This TCR was sampled from a woman aged 25 to 45 in good health and CMV-seropositive. The CDR3 loop is CASSIGSGLNQETQYF. CDR3 sequence (DNA): TGTGCCAGTAGTATAGGGTCAGGCCTCAACCAAGAGACCCAGTACTTC.